This TCR beta chain was obtained from a study of blood T cell repertoires in COVID-19. For the study at large: Acute and convalescent COVID-19 samples came from the United States, Italy and Spain. T cells, B-cell-depleted T cells, or PBMCs provided the cDNA or gDNA that served as material.

Germline CDR1 is MGHRA and CDR2 is YSYEKL. J lost 5 bases, V lost 5 bases, and 14 bases had no gene match. The CDR3 sequence is 17 residues long. Original processing notes: Scientists estimated how many nucleated cells there were by amplifying reference gene primers. Clones were read by immunoSEQ multiplex PCR, and TCRdb kept only the in-frame ones, dropping some. V and J calls and clone size are those listed in that table; D and trimming were worked out from the DNA. This table holds 350,000 to 450,000 clones, about 87% found once. V gene TRBV4-1 combines with J gene TRBJ2-2; 7 bases line up with TRBD1. The receptor was derived from a human donor in a cohort sampled during active COVID-19. The sample was peripheral blood. DNA of the CDR3: TGCGCCAGCAGCTCGGACCGACAGGGCAGGTGGACCGGGGAGCTGTTTTTT. This sequence encodes CASSSDRQGRWTGELFF.